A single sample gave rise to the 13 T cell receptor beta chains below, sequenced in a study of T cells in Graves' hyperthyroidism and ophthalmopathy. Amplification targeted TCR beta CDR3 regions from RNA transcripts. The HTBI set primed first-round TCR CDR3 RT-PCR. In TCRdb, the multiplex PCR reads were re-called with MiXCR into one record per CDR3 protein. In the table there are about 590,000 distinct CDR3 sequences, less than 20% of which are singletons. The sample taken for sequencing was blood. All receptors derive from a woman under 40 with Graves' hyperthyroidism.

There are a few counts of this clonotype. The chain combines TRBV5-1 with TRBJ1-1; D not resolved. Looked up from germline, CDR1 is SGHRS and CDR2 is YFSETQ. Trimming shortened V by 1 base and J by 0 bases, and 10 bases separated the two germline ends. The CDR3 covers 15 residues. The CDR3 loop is CASSLNQEVNTEAFF. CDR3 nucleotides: TGCGCCAGCAGCTTGAATCAGGAGGTGAACACTGAAGCTTTCTTT.

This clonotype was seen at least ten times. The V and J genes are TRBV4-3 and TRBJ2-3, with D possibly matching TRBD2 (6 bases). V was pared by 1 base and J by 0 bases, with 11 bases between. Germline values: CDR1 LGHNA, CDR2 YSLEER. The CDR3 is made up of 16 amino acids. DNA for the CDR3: TGCGCCAGCAGCCAAGGTATAGCGGCTAGCACAGATACGCAGTATTTT. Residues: CASSQGIAASTDTQYF.

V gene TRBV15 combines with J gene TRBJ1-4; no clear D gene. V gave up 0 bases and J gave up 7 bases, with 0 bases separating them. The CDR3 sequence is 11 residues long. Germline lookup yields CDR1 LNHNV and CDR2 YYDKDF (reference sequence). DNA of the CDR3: TGTGCCACCAGCAGAGATGAAAAACTGTTTTTT. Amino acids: CATSRDEKLFF.

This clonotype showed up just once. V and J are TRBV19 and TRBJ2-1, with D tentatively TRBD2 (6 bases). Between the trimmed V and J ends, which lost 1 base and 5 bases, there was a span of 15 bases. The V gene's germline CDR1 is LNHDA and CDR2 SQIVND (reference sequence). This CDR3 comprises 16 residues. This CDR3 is CASSIGRATVDNEQFF. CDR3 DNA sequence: TGTGCCAGTAGTATAGGGAGGGCCACAGTCGACAATGAGCAGTTCTTC.

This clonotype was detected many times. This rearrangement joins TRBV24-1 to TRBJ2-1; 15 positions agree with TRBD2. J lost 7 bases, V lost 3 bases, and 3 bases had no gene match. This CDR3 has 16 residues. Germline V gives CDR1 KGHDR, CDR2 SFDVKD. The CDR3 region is CATSDTGLAGGNEQFF. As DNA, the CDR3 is TGTGCCACCAGTGATACGGGACTAGCGGGAGGAAATGAGCAGTTCTTC.

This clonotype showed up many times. This chain's CDR3 is CASRLRDRAAGNTGELFF. The CDR3 nucleotides are TGTGCCAGCAGGTTGCGGGACAGGGCGGCGGGGAACACCGGGGAGCTGTTTTTT. V gene TRBV28 combines with J gene TRBJ2-2; 9 bases match TRBD1. The CDR3 is 18 residues long. V trimming: 6 bases; J trimming: 1 base; junction bases outside the gene matches: 12. Germline V gene data show CDR1 as MDHEN and CDR2 as SYDVKM.

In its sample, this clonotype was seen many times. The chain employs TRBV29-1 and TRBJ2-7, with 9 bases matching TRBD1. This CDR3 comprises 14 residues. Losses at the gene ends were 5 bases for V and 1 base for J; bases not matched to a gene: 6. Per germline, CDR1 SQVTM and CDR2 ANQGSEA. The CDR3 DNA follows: TGCAGCGTTCTACAGGGGGCTAGTTCCTACGAGCAGTACTTC. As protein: CSVLQGASSYEQYF.

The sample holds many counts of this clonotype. The CDR3 sequence is CSAHGAGTSGHYEQYF. The CDR3 coding sequence is TGCAGTGCCCACGGGGCCGGCACAAGCGGGCACTACGAGCAGTACTTC. This chain connects TRBV20-1 to TRBJ2-7, with D maybe TRBD2 (6 bases). There are 16 residues in the CDR3. Germline V lookup: CDR1 DFQATT, CDR2 SNEGSKA (reference sequence). Trimming left V 6 bases short and J 3 bases short, with 24 bases between.

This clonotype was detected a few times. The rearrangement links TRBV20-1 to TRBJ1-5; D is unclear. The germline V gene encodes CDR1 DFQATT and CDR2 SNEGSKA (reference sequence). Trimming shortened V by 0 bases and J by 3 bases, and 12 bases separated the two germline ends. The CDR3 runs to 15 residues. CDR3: CSARDLGLANQPQHF. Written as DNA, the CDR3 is TGCAGTGCTAGAGATTTAGGACTTGCCAATCAGCCCCAGCATTTT.

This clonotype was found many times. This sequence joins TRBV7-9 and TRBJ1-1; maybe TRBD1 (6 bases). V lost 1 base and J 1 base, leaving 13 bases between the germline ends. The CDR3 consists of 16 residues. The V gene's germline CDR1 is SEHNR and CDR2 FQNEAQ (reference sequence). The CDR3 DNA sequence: TGTGCCAGCAGCTTAGGCCGATTACAGGGGAACACTGAAGCTTTCTTT. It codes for CASSLGRLQGNTEAFF. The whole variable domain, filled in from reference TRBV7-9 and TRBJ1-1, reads DTGVSQNPRHKITKRGQNVTFRCDPISEHNRLYWYRQTLGQGPEFLTYFQNEAQLEKSRLLSDRFSAERPKGSFSTLEIQRTEQGDSAMYLCASSLGRLQGNTEAFFGQGTRLTVV.

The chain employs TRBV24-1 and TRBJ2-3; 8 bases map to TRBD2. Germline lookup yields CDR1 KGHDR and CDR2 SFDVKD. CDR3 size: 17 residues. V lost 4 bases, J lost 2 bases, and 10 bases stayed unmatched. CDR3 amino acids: CATSEGRTGGPTDTQYF. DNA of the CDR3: TGTGCCACCAGTGAGGGTCGGACGGGAGGGCCCACAGATACGCAGTATTTT.

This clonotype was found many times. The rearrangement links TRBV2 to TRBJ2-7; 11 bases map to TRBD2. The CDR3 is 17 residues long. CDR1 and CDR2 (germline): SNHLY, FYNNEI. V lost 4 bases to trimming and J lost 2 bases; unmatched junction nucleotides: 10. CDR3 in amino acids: CASSVAGGGGPPYEQYF. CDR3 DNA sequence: TGTGCCAGCAGTGTAGCGGGGGGGGGAGGACCCCCCTACGAGCAGTACTTC.

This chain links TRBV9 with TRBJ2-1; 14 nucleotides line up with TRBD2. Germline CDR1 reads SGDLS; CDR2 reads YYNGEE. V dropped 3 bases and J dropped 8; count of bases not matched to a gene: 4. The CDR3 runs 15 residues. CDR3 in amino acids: CASSGTSGRLDEQFF. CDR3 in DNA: TGTGCCAGCAGCGGGACTAGCGGGAGGCTCGATGAGCAGTTCTTC.